The clone carrying this T cell receptor beta chain has more than one count but fewer than ten. What it binds is unknown. What was amplified from RNA transcripts were TCR beta CDR3 regions. TCR CDR3 regions were first amplified by RT-PCR with HTBI primers. TCRdb called the multiplex PCR reads again in MiXCR, with one record for every CDR3 protein. This table has a few hundred thousand distinct CDR3 sequences, more than 13% appearing once. If no ophthalmopathy progression occurred within 18 months, Graves' hyperthyroidism was stable. These patients, aged 18 to 65, had recently diagnosed hyperthyroidism lasting under 2 months. Trimming removed 0 bases at V and 4 bases at J, with 6 bases between. This CDR3 region has 12 residues. Germline V gene lookup returns CDR1 DFQATT and CDR2 SNEGSKA (reference sequence). This sample was included in a study of T cells in Graves' hyperthyroidism and ophthalmopathy. Study-wide points: Blood held most thyroid clonotypes expanded above 0.001 frequency. The model made its ophthalmopathy prediction, and onset followed a median approximately six months later.

This sequence was found in a woman aged 25 to 39 with Graves' hyperthyroidism. V and J are TRBV20-1 and TRBJ1-2, with no clear D. Sequencing was carried out using blood. CDR3 DNA: TGCAGTGCTAGAGAATCATCCTATGGCTACACCTTC. It codes for CSARESSYGYTF.